This TCR beta chain was retrieved from a study of spatial heterogeneity in lung cancer. General observations from the study: Detection of ubiquitous tumor TCRs in blood was higher at resection than follow-up.

Time point in this sample: sample taken at primary tumor resection. Unsorted whole RNA samples from tumor, nontumor lung or frozen PBMC were sequenced. Samples were obtained from about 75 donors, all untreated early-stage non-small cell lung cancer patients. Germline V gene sequence: CDR1 SGDLS, CDR2 YYNGEE. This CDR3 is built from 19 residues. V shed 4 bases and J 5 bases; nucleotides not matched to a gene: 16. This clonotype was observed once. Its specificity is not known. TCR cDNA molecules each carried a unique molecular identifier. Each CDR3 protein is one row after TCRdb ran MiXCR on the 5' RACE reads. The repertoire holds fewer than 15,000 distinct CDR3 sequences, with over 15% as singletons.

The chain is built from TRBV9 and TRBJ2-5; 14 bases are a match to TRBD2. This receptor was taken from a male donor with early-stage non-small cell lung cancer. The specimen comprised PBMCs, sampled at surgery. The CDR3 DNA is TGTGCCAGCAGCAAGAGTACGGGACTAGCGGGGGCTATTGGGGAGACCCAGTACTTC. This sequence encodes CASSKSTGLAGAIGETQYF.